This T cell receptor beta chain was captured in a study of blood T cells in healthy people across ages. Regarding the study as a whole: Because donor CMV status was unknown, expanded clonotype changes were possibly confounded. While age rose, TCR beta diversity per million T cells dropped in a roughly linear way. Because sorting was not performed, PBMCs prevented conclusive naive versus antigen-experienced comparison.

As concerns this clonotype: Its target is unknown.

The V gene's germline CDR1 is DFQATT and CDR2 SNEGSKA (reference sequence). Trimming cost V 4 bases and J 6 bases, with 22 bases left between them. There are 15 residues in the CDR3. A second PCR of about 7 to 12 cycles used a sample-barcoded 5' primer and a J-beta primer mix. Each CDR3 protein is one row after TCRdb ran MiXCR on the 5' RACE reads. The table shows approximately 800,000 distinct CDR3 sequences, with nearly 60% occurring only once. Sequencing was carried out using blood. This chain joins TRBV20-1 and TRBJ2-7, with D possibly called TRBD1 or TRBD2 (5 bases each). This receptor was identified in a man aged 30 to 45 in good health. DNA of the CDR3: TGCAGTGCTACCTACCCGTCTCGGGACCCGGGCGAGCAGTACTTC. Translated, it gives CSATYPSRDPGEQYF.